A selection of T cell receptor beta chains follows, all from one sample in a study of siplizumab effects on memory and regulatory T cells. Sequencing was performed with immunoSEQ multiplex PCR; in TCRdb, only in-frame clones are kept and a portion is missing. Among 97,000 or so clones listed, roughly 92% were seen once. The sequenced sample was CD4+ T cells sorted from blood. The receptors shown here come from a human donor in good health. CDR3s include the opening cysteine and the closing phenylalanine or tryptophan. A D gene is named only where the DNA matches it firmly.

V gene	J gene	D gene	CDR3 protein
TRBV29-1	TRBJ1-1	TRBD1	CSAGTVNTEAFF
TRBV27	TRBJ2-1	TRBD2	CASSFRLAGGSISSYNEQFF
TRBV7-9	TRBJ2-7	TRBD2	CASSSWTSGTYEQYF
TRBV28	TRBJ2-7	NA	CASSSQGGSYEQYF
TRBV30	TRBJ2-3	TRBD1	CAWSPNRGSDTQYF
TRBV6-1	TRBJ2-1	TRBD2	CASRILAGGSNEQFF
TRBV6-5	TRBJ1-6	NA	CASSRLGGDNSPLHF
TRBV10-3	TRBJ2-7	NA	CAISGGTDATYEQYF
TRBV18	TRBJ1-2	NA	CASSPLARGYTF
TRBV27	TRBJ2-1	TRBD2	CASNRLAGVSNEQFF
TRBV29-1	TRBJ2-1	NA	CSVDRQPGGGNEQFF
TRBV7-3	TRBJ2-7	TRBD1	CASSIGTGRSYEQYF
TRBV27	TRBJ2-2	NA	CASSKIPDSTGELFF
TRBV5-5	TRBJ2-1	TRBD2	CASSRIAGGPDEQFF
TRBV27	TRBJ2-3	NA	CASILQGTDTQYF
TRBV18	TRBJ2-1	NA	CASSYDRNEQFF
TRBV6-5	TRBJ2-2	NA	CASMGQILNTGELFF
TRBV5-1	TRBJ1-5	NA	CASSLDPGQPQHF
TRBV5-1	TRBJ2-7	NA	CASSSQVGLNYEQYF
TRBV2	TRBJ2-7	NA	CASRETGVRIGEQYF